These T cell receptor beta chains were read from a single sample in a study of T-cell memory formation after mild COVID-19. TCRdb analysed the 5' RACE reads with MiXCR anew, one entry per CDR3 protein. The data show approximately 290,000 distinct CDR3 sequences, over 7% seen once. The sample taken for sequencing was PBMCs or a T cell subset sorted from them (not recorded which). These receptors were obtained from a man younger than 35 who had mild COVID-19 (a few samples of this study predate the infection). Cell type and time point are not known. CDR3s include the opening cysteine and the closing phenylalanine or tryptophan. Fields, in order: CDR3 protein, CDR3 DNA, clone size, J gene, V gene, D gene. A D gene is named only where the DNA matches it firmly. Clone size, where shown, is once, few, many, or a class for clones that have expanded.

cdr3_aa: CASSLGTGRPDTQYF
cdr3_nt: TGTGCCAGCAGCTTAGGGACAGGGAGACCAGATACGCAGTATTTT
clone_size: .
j_call: TRBJ2-3
v_call: TRBV7-2
d_call: TRBD1

cdr3_aa: CASSYGADGYTF
cdr3_nt: TGTGCCAGCAGTTACGGGGCAGATGGCTACACCTTC
clone_size: few
j_call: TRBJ1-2
v_call: TRBV6-5
d_call: .

cdr3_aa: CASSGGTVHQPQHF
cdr3_nt: TGTGCCAGCAGCGGAGGGACAGTCCATCAGCCCCAGCATTTT
clone_size: few
j_call: TRBJ1-5
v_call: TRBV9
d_call: TRBD1

cdr3_aa: CSASRGTTDTQYF
cdr3_nt: TGCAGTGCTAGTCGGGGAACCACAGATACGCAGTATTTT
clone_size: few
j_call: TRBJ2-3
v_call: TRBV20-1
d_call: .

cdr3_aa: CASSRGAATDTQYF
cdr3_nt: TGTGCCAGCTCAAGAGGGGCAGCCACAGATACGCAGTATTTT
clone_size: few
j_call: TRBJ2-3
v_call: TRBV18
d_call: .

cdr3_aa: CASSQGQNRGELFF
cdr3_nt: TGTGCCAGCAGCCAGGGACAGAATCGGGGGGAGCTGTTTTTT
clone_size: .
j_call: TRBJ2-2
v_call: TRBV4-2
d_call: TRBD1

cdr3_aa: CASGGRSSDTQYF
cdr3_nt: TGTGCCAGCGGGGGGAGATCGTCAGATACGCAGTATTTT
clone_size: few
j_call: TRBJ2-3
v_call: TRBV9
d_call: .

cdr3_aa: CSAQAGGPGNEQFF
cdr3_nt: TGCAGTGCGCAAGCGGGGGGGCCTGGGAATGAGCAGTTCTTC
clone_size: .
j_call: TRBJ2-1
v_call: TRBV20-1
d_call: TRBD2

cdr3_aa: CASSLKGLPLGEKLFF
cdr3_nt: TGTGCCAGCAGTTTAAAGGGACTTCCCCTAGGGGAAAAACTGTTTTTT
clone_size: few
j_call: TRBJ1-4
v_call: TRBV27
d_call: .

cdr3_aa: CASGKRLAGPSYEQYF
cdr3_nt: TGTGCCAGCGGAAAGAGGCTAGCGGGGCCCTCCTACGAGCAGTACTTC
clone_size: .
j_call: TRBJ2-7
v_call: TRBV7-2
d_call: TRBD2

cdr3_aa: CASSQDSAFSGLDYEQYF
cdr3_nt: TGTGCCAGCAGCCAAGATTCGGCCTTCTCAGGATTGGACTACGAGCAGTACTTC
clone_size: many
j_call: TRBJ2-7
v_call: TRBV4-2
d_call: .

cdr3_aa: CSAWDSLTPETQYF
cdr3_nt: TGCAGTGCCTGGGACTCTCTTACGCCAGAGACCCAGTACTTC
clone_size: .
j_call: TRBJ2-5
v_call: TRBV20-1
d_call: .

cdr3_aa: CASSLERDYALSYNEQFF
cdr3_nt: TGTGCCAGCAGCTTAGAGAGGGACTACGCCCTATCCTACAATGAGCAGTTCTTC
clone_size: many
j_call: TRBJ2-1
v_call: TRBV7-2
d_call: TRBD2

cdr3_aa: CASSQALRGPYQETQYF
cdr3_nt: TGCGCCAGCAGCCAAGCTTTGCGGGGGCCCTACCAAGAGACCCAGTACTTC
clone_size: few
j_call: TRBJ2-5
v_call: TRBV4-3
d_call: .

cdr3_aa: CASTFSGFDALNIQYF
cdr3_nt: TGTGCCAGCACCTTTAGTGGGTTCGATGCTTTAAACATTCAGTACTTC
clone_size: many
j_call: TRBJ2-4
v_call: TRBV7-9
d_call: .

cdr3_aa: CASSQVGGNTEAFF
cdr3_nt: TGTGCCAGCAGCCAAGTCGGGGGAAACACTGAAGCTTTCTTT
clone_size: many
j_call: TRBJ1-1
v_call: TRBV4-2
d_call: .

cdr3_aa: CASRIAGATYNEQFF
cdr3_nt: TGTGCCAGCCGGATAGCGGGGGCTACCTACAATGAGCAGTTCTTC
clone_size: few
j_call: TRBJ2-1
v_call: TRBV6-2/TRBV6-3
d_call: TRBD2